One sample yielded the 31 T cell receptor beta chains listed below, sequenced in a study of T cell responses to AZD1222 COVID-19 vaccine. Produced via immunoSEQ multiplex PCR; TCRdb's table is partial and in-frame only. The table has about 150,000 clones, 90% seen once; the top ten hold 1.5% to 2%. The sequencing here drew on peripheral blood, taken on day 0 of AZD1222 vaccination. These receptors were taken from an adult in good health.

The chain links TRBV5-1 to TRBJ2-1, with 10 bases aligning to TRBD2. J lost 2 bases, V lost 4 bases, and 15 bases had no gene match. Germline assignment: CDR1 SGHRS and CDR2 YFSETQ. CDR3 length equals 19 residues. The CDR3 loop is CASSGLAGDDVVAYNEQFF. CDR3 sequence (DNA): TGCGCCAGCAGCGGGCTAGCGGGAGACGACGTTGTGGCCTACAATGAGCAGTTCTTC.

This chain joins TRBV27 and TRBJ2-7, with TRBD1 matching 10 bases. The germline CDR1 and CDR2 sequences are MNHEY and SMNVEV (reference sequence). The junction had 9 bases not matched to a gene; V was cut back by 7 bases and J by 3 bases. The CDR3 totals 15 residues. The CDR3 region is CASTRSTGGSYEQYF. CDR3 coding DNA: TGTGCCAGCACTCGATCGACAGGGGGCAGCTACGAGCAGTACTTC.

This chain links TRBV6-2 or TRBV6-3 with TRBJ2-7; D not resolved. V dropped 2 bases and J dropped 7 bases, with 9 bases sitting between them. The germline V gene encodes CDR1 MNHEY and CDR2 SVGEGT. CDR3 length equals 12 residues. CDR3 sequence (DNA): TGTGCCAGCAGTTACACTTCTACGGAGCAGTACTTC. This encodes CASSYTSTEQYF.

The chain employs TRBV3-1 (or the pseudogene TRBV3-2) and TRBJ2-5; 8 bases agree with TRBD2. CDR3 length equals 16 residues. J lost 5 bases, V lost 0 bases, and 8 bases had no gene match. The V gene's germline CDR1 is LGHDT and CDR2 YNNKEL (reference sequence). The CDR3 coding sequence is TGTGCCAGCAGCCAAGATCGAGCGGGAGTCTGGGAGACCCAGTACTTC. This sequence encodes CASSQDRAGVWETQYF.

The J gene is TRBJ2-3, the V gene TRBV18; D is undetermined. The V end was cut by 4 bases, the J end by 0 bases, with 8 bases between. CDR3 size: 14 residues. Germline V gene sequence: CDR1 KGHSH, CDR2 LQKENI. In nucleotides, the CDR3 is TGTGCCAGCTCACTCGAGAGTAGCACAGATACGCAGTATTTT. Encoded protein: CASSLESSTDTQYF. The full variable domain, in which reference TRBV18 and TRBJ2-3 provide the parts outside the CDR3, is NAGVMQNPRHLVRRRGQEARLRCSPMKGHSHVYWYRQLPEEGLKFMVYLQKENIIDESGMPKERFSAEFPKEGPSILRIQQVVRGDSAAYFCASSLESSTDTQYFGPGTRLTVL.

The rearrangement uses TRBV4-2 and TRBJ1-6; D is unresolved. Trimming stripped 1 base from V and 5 bases from J, with 12 bases between. CDR3 length equals 16 residues. The germline CDR1 and CDR2 sequences are LGHNA and YNFKEQ. The CDR3 loop reads CASSQGFLLDNSPLHF. The CDR3 DNA sequence: TGTGCCAGCAGCCAAGGTTTCTTACTTGATAATTCACCCCTCCACTTT.

This rearrangement joins TRBV3-1 (or the pseudogene TRBV3-2) to TRBJ2-1; D ambiguous. Germline CDR1 is LGHDT and CDR2 is YNNKEL (reference sequence). V lost 1 base, J lost 2 bases, and 9 bases lay in between. CDR3 length: 15 residues. The CDR3 nucleotides are TGTGCCAGCAGCCAAGCCAAACCAACCTACAATGAGCAGTTCTTC. Protein product: CASSQAKPTYNEQFF.

The chain recombines TRBV6-5 with TRBJ1-5, with TRBD1 as a possible D gene (5 bases). The CDR3 contains 13 residues. The germline V and J ends were trimmed by 5 bases and 5 bases, with 10 bases remaining between them. Germline values: CDR1 MNHEY, CDR2 SVGAGI. CDR3 DNA: TGTGCCAGCAGTCGGGACCTCGATCAGCCCCAGCATTTT. It yields the protein CASSRDLDQPQHF.

The V and J genes are TRBV28 and TRBJ1-6; D not resolved. The germline V gene encodes CDR1 MDHEN and CDR2 SYDVKM. Trimming removed 10 bases from V and 0 bases from J, with 13 bases in between. The CDR3 runs 15 residues. This CDR3 reads CATHVRSSYNSPLHF. For the CDR3, the DNA is TGTGCCACTCATGTGAGAAGCTCCTATAATTCACCCCTCCACTTT. The complete variable domain, with remaining parts taken from reference TRBV28 and TRBJ1-6, reads DVKVTQSSRYLVKRTGEKVFLECVQDMDHENMFWYRQDPGLGLRLIYFSYDVKMKEKGDIPEGYSVSREKKERFSLILESASTNQTSMYLCATHVRSSYNSPLHFGNGTRLTVT.

This clone was seen only a few times. V gene TRBV28 combines with J gene TRBJ1-1; D is uncertain. V dropped 5 bases and J dropped 1 base, with 17 bases sitting between them. CDR3 size: 16 residues. Germline V gene lookup returns CDR1 MDHEN and CDR2 SYDVKM. The chain's CDR3 is CASSPPPMDGNTEAFF. The CDR3 DNA reads as TGTGCCAGCAGTCCCCCCCCGATGGACGGGAACACTGAAGCTTTCTTT.

A few counts support this clone. CDR3 coding DNA: TGTGCCAGCTCACCACCGGGTGGGCGGGACACCGGGGAGCTGTTTTTT. Translated, it gives CASSPPGGRDTGELFF. The V call is TRBV18, the J call TRBJ2-2; weak D call: TRBD2 (5 bases). The CDR3 contains 16 residues. CDR1 is KGHSH, CDR2 LQKENI, per germline. V was cut by 0 bases and J by 3 bases, with 11 bases left in between.

V usage is TRBV19 and J usage is TRBJ1-4; D gene uncertain. Trimming took off 1 base at V and 0 bases at J, with 6 bases between the two ends. Germline V gene lookup returns CDR1 LNHDA and CDR2 SQIVND (reference sequence). The CDR3 has 15 residues. The CDR3 here is CASSIVVATNEKLFF. The CDR3 coding sequence is TGTGCCAGTAGTATAGTTGTGGCAACTAATGAAAAACTGTTTTTT.

The sample holds one count of this clone. This chain connects TRBV19 to TRBJ2-1; D call uncertain. CDR1 and CDR2 (germline): LNHDA, SQIVND (reference sequence). The CDR3 is 16 residues long. Trimming stripped 4 bases from V and 0 bases from J, with 13 bases between. The CDR3 bases are TGTGCCAGTAGTACTTCGAGCTTGTACTCCTACAATGAGCAGTTCTTC. Protein: CASSTSSLYSYNEQFF.

The genes are TRBV6-6 and TRBJ2-7, with 7 bases matching TRBD1. The CDR3 contains 13 residues. The V gene's germline CDR1 is MNHNY and CDR2 SVGAGI (reference sequence). Trimming at V came to 9 bases and at J to 2 bases, leaving 7 bases not matched to a gene. The CDR3 here is CASQGVVPYEQYF. The DNA of the CDR3 is TGTGCCAGTCAGGGGGTAGTACCCTACGAGCAGTACTTC.

The genes are TRBV2 and TRBJ2-3; TRBD2 matches at 8 bases. Germline CDR1 and CDR2: SNHLY and FYNNEI. The junction had 14 bases not matched to a gene; V was cut back by 5 bases and J by 1 base. The CDR3 extends over 18 amino acids. The CDR3 region is CASSHGLGAGAGTDTQYF. CDR3 DNA: TGTGCCAGCAGTCATGGTCTTGGAGCGGGAGCTGGCACAGATACGCAGTATTTT.

The rearrangement uses TRBV3-1 (or the pseudogene TRBV3-2) and TRBJ1-2; D remains ambiguous. V lost 1 base, J lost 3 bases, and 6 bases lay in between. This CDR3 contains 13 residues. Germline-derived CDR1 and CDR2 are LGHDT and YNNKEL (reference sequence). Written as DNA, the CDR3 is TGTGCCAGCAGCCAAGTGGGGTACTATGGCTACACCTTC. Amino acids: CASSQVGYYGYTF.

J is TRBJ2-1 and V is TRBV27, with unresolved D. Trimming took off 5 bases at V and 3 bases at J, with 8 bases between the two ends. The CDR3 totals 13 residues. Looked up from germline, CDR1 is MNHEY and CDR2 is SMNVEV (reference sequence). DNA of the CDR3: TGTGCCAGCAGTCGTATGAGCTACAATGAGCAGTTCTTC. Protein product: CASSRMSYNEQFF.

A single count supports this clone. The chain employs TRBV7-3 and TRBJ2-1; the D call may be TRBD1 or TRBD2 (5 bases each). V lost 2 bases, J lost 5 bases, and 13 bases lay in between. Germline loops: CDR1 SGHTA, CDR2 FQGTGA. The CDR3 is made up of 15 amino acids. CDR3 nucleotide sequence: TGTGCCAGCAGCTTAGTGGTCGGGACCAACAATGAGCAGTTCTTC. This gives the protein CASSLVVGTNNEQFF. The entire variable domain, with the rest obtained from reference TRBV7-3 and TRBJ2-1, is as follows: GAGVSQTPSNKVTEKGKYVELRCDPISGHTALYWYRQSLGQGPEFLIYFQGTGAADDSGLPNDRFFAVRPEGSVSTLKIQRTERGDSAVYLCASSLVVGTNNEQFFGPGTRLTVL.

V and J are TRBV7-8 and TRBJ2-3; 7 nucleotides align to TRBD1. Germline lookup yields CDR1 SGHVS and CDR2 FQNEAQ. This CDR3 is 16 amino acids long. Trimming cost V 1 base and J 0 bases; bases outside gene matches: 4. DNA of the CDR3: TGTGCCAGCAGCTTAGAGGGACAGCTTAGCACAGATACGCAGTATTTT. Translated, it gives CASSLEGQLSTDTQYF.

This rearrangement joins TRBV3-1 (or the pseudogene TRBV3-2) to TRBJ2-1, with D possibly being TRBD1 (6 bases). This CDR3 has 16 residues. Deletions cut 4 bases from V and 3 bases from J, with 16 bases between. Germline V gene lookup returns CDR1 LGHDT and CDR2 YNNKEL (reference sequence). Here the CDR3 DNA reads TGTGCCAGCAGCCCCCCATCACAGGGACACTACAATGAGCAGTTCTTC. Translation gives CASSPPSQGHYNEQFF.

The chain couples TRBV12-3 or TRBV12-4 to TRBJ1-1; 8 bases agree with TRBD1. J gave up 13 bases and V 3 bases, and 7 bases lay outside the gene matches. This CDR3 spans 12 amino acids. In DNA form, the CDR3 reads TGTGCCAGCAGTTTGGGTGGACAGGGAGGTTTCTTT. Amino acids: CASSLGGQGGFF.

V is TRBV7-9 and J is TRBJ1-1; TRBD1 aligns across 7 bases. V trimming: 5 bases; J trimming: 0 bases; junction bases outside the gene matches: 9. The CDR3 length is 16 residues. Germline V gives CDR1 SEHNR, CDR2 FQNEAQ (reference sequence). CDR3 in DNA: TGTGCCAGCAGCCGAAAGGGACAGCACATGAACACTGAAGCTTTCTTT. Translated, it gives CASSRKGQHMNTEAFF.

This CDR3 reads CASSVGLASPGELFF. CDR3 sequence (DNA): TGTGCCAGCAGCGTGGGACTAGCTTCCCCCGGGGAGCTGTTTTTT. The chain couples TRBV9 to TRBJ2-2; TRBD2 aligns across 9 bases. CDR1 and CDR2 (germline): SGDLS, YYNGEE. The CDR3 has 15 residues. Unmatched junction bases numbered 5, after V lost 2 bases and J lost 6 bases.

V gene TRBV4-2 combines with J gene TRBJ1-1; D is uncertain. This CDR3 comprises 14 residues. V was clipped by 4 bases and J by 0 bases, with 9 bases between them. Germline V gene sequence: CDR1 LGHNA, CDR2 YNFKEQ. The CDR3 region has the DNA TGTGCCAGCAGCCCAAAGTTATTGAACACTGAAGCTTTCTTT. Its translation: CASSPKLLNTEAFF.

This clone was detected only once. The rearrangement uses TRBV6-4 and TRBJ2-1, with a weak D call TRBD1 (6 bases). Germline V gene lookup returns CDR1 MRHNA and CDR2 SNTAGT. Trimming took off 6 bases at V and 0 bases at J, with 12 bases between the two ends. The CDR3 loop spans 15 amino acids. The CDR3 DNA sequence: TGTGCCAGCAGCCCCCGGGACAACTCCTACAATGAGCAGTTCTTC. Encoded protein: CASSPRDNSYNEQFF.

V is TRBV5-1 and J is TRBJ1-4; D possibly corresponds to TRBD1 (6 bases). Per the germline V gene, CDR1 is SGHRS and CDR2 is YFSETQ. V dropped 0 bases and J dropped 7 bases, with 10 bases sitting between them. This CDR3 region has 14 residues. The CDR3 nucleotides read TGCGCCAGCAGCTTGGGGGGGGCGAGTGAAAAACTGTTTTTT. Residues: CASSLGGASEKLFF.

This chain uses TRBV7-3 with TRBJ1-5, with D hard to call. The CDR3 has 13 residues. Germline V gene lookup returns CDR1 SGHTA and CDR2 FQGTGA. Trimming shortened V by 0 bases and J by 4 bases, and 4 bases separated the two germline ends. The CDR3 spells CASSLTRNQPQHF. CDR3 in DNA: TGTGCCAGCAGCTTAACCAGAAATCAGCCCCAGCATTTT.

The chain has TRBV9 and TRBJ2-2; TRBD2 aligns across 11 bases. After removal of 4 bases from V and 0 bases from J, the junction contained 5 bases not matched to a gene. This CDR3 spans 17 amino acids. The germline gives CDR1 SGDLS, CDR2 YYNGEE. The CDR3 loop reads CASSPGLAGANTGELFF. DNA of the CDR3: TGTGCCAGCAGCCCAGGACTAGCGGGCGCGAACACCGGGGAGCTGTTTTTT.

In this sample, this clone turned up once. The chain links TRBV19 to TRBJ2-7; D remains unclear. The ends were cut back, 2 bases at V and 3 bases at J, with 8 bases in the middle. There are 13 residues in the CDR3. Germline CDR1 and CDR2: LNHDA and SQIVND (reference sequence). In DNA form, the CDR3 reads TGTGCCAGTAGTATAAGGGTTTTCTACGAGCAGTACTTC. Residues: CASSIRVFYEQYF.

This clone has a single count. The chain is built from TRBV7-9 and TRBJ2-1; 7 bases agree with TRBD2. V trimming: 2 bases; J trimming: 0 bases; junction bases outside the gene matches: 4. The V gene's germline CDR1 is SEHNR and CDR2 FQNEAQ (reference sequence). This CDR3 has 16 amino acids. In DNA, the CDR3 is TGTGCCAGCAGCTTAAGCGGGATAAGCTCCTACAATGAGCAGTTCTTC. Translation gives CASSLSGISSYNEQFF. The full variable domain, in which reference TRBV7-9 and TRBJ2-1 provide the parts outside the CDR3, is DTGVSQNPRHKITKRGQNVTFRCDPISEHNRLYWYRQTLGQGPEFLTYFQNEAQLEKSRLLSDRFSAERPKGSFSTLEIQRTEQGDSAMYLCASSLSGISSYNEQFFGPGTRLTVL.

This chain's CDR3 is CAWSPIFNEQFF. CDR3 coding DNA: TGTGCCTGGAGCCCTATTTTCAATGAGCAGTTCTTC. The chain couples TRBV30 to TRBJ2-1; D unclear. This CDR3 spans 12 amino acids. Trimming shortened V by 3 bases and J by 6 bases, and 9 bases separated the two germline ends. Germline assignment: CDR1 GTSNPN and CDR2 SVGIG (reference sequence).